The 23 T cell receptor beta chains below come from one sample, sequenced in a study of beta chain features in type 1 diabetes. Study-wide points: In every one of the four CD4+ subsets, TCRB CDR3s were moderately but significantly shorter in Type 1 diabetes patients.

Every bit of the isolated RNA underwent reverse transcription, so sequencing read expressed TCRB transcripts. Assay used: immunoSEQ multiplex PCR; TCRdb lists only in-frame clones, some missing. The sample has about 170,000 clones, approximately 8.4% seen once. Their antigens remain unidentified. Material: central memory CD4+ T cells from blood. These receptors came from a man younger than 35 with type 1 diabetes.

The chain is built from TRBV28 and TRBJ2-7, with 8 bases identical to TRBD1. The CDR3 is 16 amino acids. CDR1 is MDHEN and CDR2 is SYDVKM in the germline V gene. The ends lost 6 bases at V and 2 bases at J; junction bases unmatched: 12. As DNA, the CDR3 is TGTGCCAGCAGCCTAATCGGGGACAGGCCGACCTACGAGCAGTACTTC. Protein: CASSLIGDRPTYEQYF.

This sequence joins TRBV27 and TRBJ2-5; TRBD2 matches at 7 bases. Germline V CDR1 and CDR2: MNHEY, SMNVEV (reference sequence). V was clipped by 8 bases and J by 4 bases; unmatched bases: 13. The CDR3 totals 15 residues. CDR3 bases: TGTGCCAGCTCCTCATCGGGAGGATCCGGAGAGACCCAGTACTTC. Translation: CASSSSGGSGETQYF.

The V call is TRBV4-3, the J call TRBJ1-1; no clear D gene. V shed 0 bases and J shed 5 bases, with 16 bases lying between them. The CDR3 covers 16 residues. Germline V gene data show CDR1 as LGHNA and CDR2 as YSLEER. Here the CDR3 DNA reads TGCGCCAGCAGCCAAGAGTCTCGCAGGAAAAATACTGAAGCTTTCTTT. This gives the protein CASSQESRRKNTEAFF.

Many counts were recorded for this clone. This rearrangement joins TRBV11-1 to TRBJ1-1; TRBD1 is a possible D gene (5 bases). This CDR3 contains 11 residues. Per the germline V gene, CDR1 is SGHAT and CDR2 is FQDESV (reference sequence). Trimming removed 5 bases at V and 7 bases at J, with 8 bases between. The CDR3 reads CASSPDSEAFF. The CDR3 DNA sequence: TGTGCCAGCAGCCCTGACAGTGAAGCTTTCTTT.

This clone was detected a few times. The chain couples TRBV2 to TRBJ2-1, with 11 bases fitting TRBD1. The CDR3 spans 17 residues. Germline assignment: CDR1 SNHLY and CDR2 FYNNEI. V shed 9 bases, J shed 8 bases, and the junction held 18 bases outside the gene matches. The chain's CDR3 is CARTAQTGTGGRDEQFF. Written as DNA, the CDR3 is TGTGCCAGAACGGCTCAAACCGGGACAGGGGGACGAGATGAGCAGTTCTTC.

V and J are TRBV7-8 and TRBJ1-4; 7 bases fit TRBD1. V was clipped by 5 bases and J by 0 bases; unmatched bases: 3. Per germline, CDR1 SGHVS and CDR2 FQNEAQ. This CDR3 has 15 amino acids. Here the CDR3 reads CASSRGTATNEKLFF. The DNA for the CDR3 is TGTGCCAGCAGCCGCGGGACAGCAACTAATGAAAAACTGTTTTTT. The whole variable domain, remainder taken from reference TRBV7-8 and TRBJ1-4, is GAGVSQSPRYKVAKRGQDVALRCDPISGHVSLFWYQQALGQGPEFLTYFQNEAQLDKSGLPSDRFFAERPEGSVSTLKIQRTQQEDSAVYLCASSRGTATNEKLFFGSGTQLSVL.

This clone appeared a few times. This chain joins TRBV15 and TRBJ1-2; no firm D call. The CDR3 is 13 residues long. Germline V gene lookup returns CDR1 LNHNV and CDR2 YYDKDF (reference sequence). Trimming shortened V by 5 bases and J by 3 bases, and 10 bases separated the two germline ends. The CDR3 sequence: CATSGGLDYGYTF. In DNA form, the CDR3 reads TGTGCCACCAGCGGAGGACTAGACTATGGCTACACCTTC.

This clone was found a few times. The chain recombines TRBV28 with TRBJ2-7, with 7 positions matching TRBD2. CDR1 and CDR2 from the germline V gene are MDHEN and SYDVKM. The CDR3 is 12 amino acids. Trimming cost V 5 bases and J 10 bases; bases outside gene matches: 8. CDR3 region: CASSGEQREQYF. The DNA of the CDR3 is TGTGCCAGCAGTGGGGAGCAGCGGGAACAGTACTTC.

This clone was detected a few times. This chain joins TRBV30 and TRBJ2-1; tentatively, D is TRBD1 (6 bases). CDR1 is GTSNPN, CDR2 SVGIG, per germline (reference sequence). The CDR3 length is 13 residues. The V gene lost 4 bases and the J gene lost 2 bases, with 9 bases spanning the gap. The CDR3 DNA reads TGTGCCTGGACTGAGGGGGCCTACAATGAGCAGTTCTTC. Residues: CAWTEGAYNEQFF.

This clone turned up a few times. The chain employs TRBV5-1 and TRBJ2-1, with 9 bases that match TRBD2. The CDR3 has 16 residues. V dropped 0 bases and J dropped 9; count of bases not matched to a gene: 10. Germline V lookup: CDR1 SGHRS, CDR2 YFSETQ. The CDR3 is CASSLVEAGGASEQFF. The DNA of the CDR3 is TGCGCCAGCAGCTTGGTGGAAGCGGGAGGCGCTAGTGAGCAGTTCTTC.

The CDR3 protein is CASPYLAGSYNEQFF. For the CDR3, the DNA is TGTGCCAGCCCCTACTTAGCGGGATCTTACAATGAGCAGTTCTTC. The V and J genes are TRBV7-9 and TRBJ2-1; TRBD2 matches at 8 bases. This CDR3 has 15 residues. Germline trimming cut 8 bases from V and 4 bases from J; bases unmatched to any gene: 10. Germline CDR1 and CDR2: SEHNR and FQNEAQ (reference sequence).

This clone was observed a few times. The chain carries TRBV6-6 and TRBJ1-1; TRBD1 is a possible D gene (5 bases). The germline V and J ends were trimmed by 3 bases and 9 bases, with 17 bases remaining between them. From germline, CDR1 is MNHNY and CDR2 SVGAGI (reference sequence). The CDR3 is 14 residues long. In DNA, the CDR3 is TGTGCCAGCAGTTATCTCGATCCTCCAGGGAAAGCTTTCTTT. Protein sequence: CASSYLDPPGKAFF.

On this clone itself: This likely came from a read error, as a far larger clone is one base away. Other DNA sequences from this sample encode an identical CDR3 as well. This chain uses TRBV7-9 with TRBJ2-5; no reliable D call. Germline CDR1 is SEHNR and CDR2 is FQNEAQ (reference sequence). The CDR3 has 11 amino acids. V lost 5 bases and J lost 2, with 3 bases in between. The DNA of the CDR3 is TGTGCCAGCAGCCTTCAAGAGACCCAGTACTTC. Translating it yields CASSLQETQYF.

The table lists this clone with a few counts. The same CDR3 arises from other DNA sequences in this sample as well. V is TRBV30 and J is TRBJ2-3; D not certain. Germline CDR1 and CDR2: GTSNPN and SVGIG (reference sequence). V dropped 2 bases and J dropped 0 bases, with 3 bases sitting between them. CDR3 length: 12 amino acids. CDR3: CAWSSSTDTQYF. The CDR3 DNA sequence: TGTGCCTGGAGTTCAAGCACAGATACGCAGTATTTT.

The chain links TRBV6-6 to TRBJ1-2, with 12 nucleotides matching TRBD1. CDR1 and CDR2 from the germline V gene are MNHNY and SVGAGI (reference sequence). The ends lost 8 bases at V and 8 bases at J; junction bases unmatched: 15. The length of the CDR3 is 16 residues. The chain's CDR3 is CASFQSGDRGREGYTF. The CDR3 coding sequence is TGTGCCAGCTTCCAGAGCGGGGACAGGGGGCGCGAAGGCTACACCTTC.

This clone has at least ten counts. This specimen includes other DNA sequences encoding the same CDR3. The V and J genes are TRBV29-1 and TRBJ1-2; 8 bases map to TRBD1. CDR3 size: 12 residues. Germline CDR1 is SQVTM and CDR2 is ANQGSEA. Trimming removed 6 bases from V and 3 bases from J; junction bases left unmatched: 3. The CDR3 coding sequence is TGCAGCGTGGGGGGACAGGACTATGGCTACACCTTC. Its protein product is CSVGGQDYGYTF.

This clone has more than one count but fewer than ten. The rearrangement joins TRBV27 to TRBJ1-2, with 7 bases that match TRBD1. The CDR3 extends over 13 amino acids. The V gene's germline CDR1 is MNHEY and CDR2 SMNVEV (reference sequence). Losses at the gene ends were 5 bases for V and 4 bases for J; bases not matched to a gene: 4. CDR3 sequence reads: CASSLTGFYGYTF. As DNA, the CDR3 is TGTGCCAGCAGTCTGACAGGGTTCTATGGCTACACCTTC.

This clone was counted a few times. The V call is TRBV7-2, the J call TRBJ1-6, with 8 nucleotides matching TRBD1. Unmatched junction bases numbered 8, after V lost 6 bases and J lost 10 bases. Germline-derived CDR1 and CDR2 are SGHTA and FQGNSA. This CDR3 spans 14 amino acids. Written as DNA, the CDR3 is TGTGCCAGCAGATTAACAGGGGGTTTCTCACCCCTCCACTTT. Amino acids: CASRLTGGFSPLHF. The full variable domain, with the rest looked up from reference TRBV7-2 and TRBJ1-6, is GAGVSQSPSNKVTEKGKDVELRCDPISGHTALYWYRQSLGQGLEFLIYFQGNSAPDKSGLPSDRFSAERTGGSVSTLTIQRTQQEDSAVYLCASRLTGGFSPLHFGNGTRLTVT.

The rearrangement joins TRBV7-2 to TRBJ2-7; 9 bases align to TRBD2. The CDR3 extends over 18 amino acids. Germline-derived CDR1 and CDR2 are SGHTA and FQGNSA. J was trimmed by 2 bases and V by 2 bases; bases with no gene match: 13. The CDR3 here is CASSLSSISSGTTYEQYF. CDR3 nucleotide sequence: TGTGCCAGCAGCTTAAGTTCAATTTCTAGCGGGACGACCTACGAGCAGTACTTC. The full variable domain, in which reference TRBV7-2 and TRBJ2-7 provide the parts outside the CDR3, is GAGVSQSPSNKVTEKGKDVELRCDPISGHTALYWYRQSLGQGLEFLIYFQGNSAPDKSGLPSDRFSAERTGGSVSTLTIQRTQQEDSAVYLCASSLSSISSGTTYEQYFGPGTRLTVT.

This chain joins TRBV2 and TRBJ2-7; 8 bases agree with TRBD1. CDR1 and CDR2 (germline): SNHLY, FYNNEI. The CDR3 has 14 residues. With 3 bases clipped from V and 7 bases from J, the junction kept 8 bases outside the gene matches. Here the CDR3 reads CASSDGRGLEEQYF. In nucleotides, the CDR3 is TGTGCCAGCAGTGACGGCAGGGGGCTGGAAGAGCAGTACTTC.

V and J are TRBV10-1 and TRBJ2-7, with a tentative D call TRBD1 (5 bases). The CDR3 contains 14 residues. The germline CDR1 and CDR2 sequences are WNHNN and SYGVQD (reference sequence). V was trimmed by 3 bases and J by 2 bases, leaving 11 bases between them. CDR3 coding DNA: TGCGCCAGCAGTGAAGTAGGGGCGACCTACGAGCAGTACTTC. Translating it yields CASSEVGATYEQYF.

This clone has only a few counts. J is TRBJ1-2 and V is TRBV7-2, with 11 bases aligning to TRBD1. J gave up 8 bases and V 4 bases, and 3 bases lay outside the gene matches. CDR3 length: 13 amino acids. Germline V gene data show CDR1 as SGHTA and CDR2 as FQGNSA. Written as DNA, the CDR3 is TGTGCCAGCAGCTCGGACAGGGGGCGAGGCTACACCTTC. Protein sequence: CASSSDRGRGYTF.

This clone has a handful of counts. The chain uses TRBV7-9 and TRBJ2-7; D may be TRBD2 (5 bases). V lost 4 bases to trimming and J lost 2 bases, with 12 bases between them. CDR3 size: 14 residues. Germline V gene data show CDR1 as SEHNR and CDR2 as FQNEAQ (reference sequence). The CDR3 region is CASSSIDGAYEQYF. The CDR3 DNA is TGTGCCAGCAGCTCTATAGACGGGGCCTACGAGCAGTACTTC.